A single sample gave rise to the 5 T cell receptor beta chains below, sequenced in a study of blood T cells in healthy people across ages. With a J-beta primer mix and a sample-barcoded 5' primer, a second PCR ran about 7 to 11 cycles. TCRdb re-analysed the 5' RACE reads in MiXCR, keeping a single row per CDR3 protein. The data contain about 640,000 distinct CDR3 sequences, about 54% of them singletons. Sequenced material: blood. The source is a man in his sixties in good health.

The chain carries TRBV27 and TRBJ1-2; D not resolved. The CDR3 spans 13 residues. Germline V lookup: CDR1 MNHEY, CDR2 SMNVEV (reference sequence). The V end lost 5 bases, the J end lost 4 bases, and 11 bases lay between the germline ends. CDR3 sequence (DNA): TGTGCCAGCAGTCCTGCTTCGAGCTATGGCTACACCTTC. Translating it yields CASSPASSYGYTF.

The V call is TRBV7-8, the J call TRBJ2-3, with D perhaps TRBD1 (6 bases). With 5 bases removed from V and 3 bases from J, the gap between germline ends came to 9 bases. Germline V gives CDR1 SGHVS, CDR2 FQNEAQ. CDR3 length: 13 amino acids. This CDR3 reads CASSRDKTDTQYF. The CDR3 nucleotides read TGTGCCAGCAGCAGGGACAAGACAGATACGCAGTATTTT.

This clonotype was found a few times. The rearrangement joins TRBV4-1 to TRBJ1-5; D unresolved. Germline CDR1 MGHRA, CDR2 YSYEKL. This CDR3 has 16 residues. The V and J ends lost 2 bases and 3 bases respectively, with 14 bases between them. CDR3 DNA sequence: TGCGCCAGCAGCCAAAACCCTTGGGTACCCAATCAGCCCCAGCATTTT. It specifies CASSQNPWVPNQPQHF.

This rearrangement joins TRBV7-9 to TRBJ2-3; tentative D call: TRBD2 (5 bases). The CDR3 is 14 residues long. V lost 3 bases and J lost 6, with 13 bases in between. CDR1 and CDR2 (germline): SEHNR, FQNEAQ (reference sequence). CDR3 nucleotide sequence: TGTGCCAGCAGCTTGGACTCCTATAGGGATACGCAGTATTTT. It codes for CASSLDSYRDTQYF. Full variable domain (rest looked up from reference TRBV7-9 and TRBJ2-3): DTGVSQNPRHKITKRGQNVTFRCDPISEHNRLYWYRQTLGQGPEFLTYFQNEAQLEKSRLLSDRFSAERPKGSFSTLEIQRTEQGDSAMYLCASSLDSYRDTQYFGPGTRLTVL.

This chain connects TRBV10-2 to TRBJ2-5; 7 bases map to TRBD1. Germline V CDR1 and CDR2: WSHSY, SAAADI. The CDR3 contains 14 residues. The ends lost 7 bases at V and 0 bases at J; junction bases unmatched: 5. For the CDR3, the DNA is TGCGCCAGCACTACCGACAGGGACCAAGAGACCCAGTACTTC. Amino acid sequence: CASTTDRDQETQYF.